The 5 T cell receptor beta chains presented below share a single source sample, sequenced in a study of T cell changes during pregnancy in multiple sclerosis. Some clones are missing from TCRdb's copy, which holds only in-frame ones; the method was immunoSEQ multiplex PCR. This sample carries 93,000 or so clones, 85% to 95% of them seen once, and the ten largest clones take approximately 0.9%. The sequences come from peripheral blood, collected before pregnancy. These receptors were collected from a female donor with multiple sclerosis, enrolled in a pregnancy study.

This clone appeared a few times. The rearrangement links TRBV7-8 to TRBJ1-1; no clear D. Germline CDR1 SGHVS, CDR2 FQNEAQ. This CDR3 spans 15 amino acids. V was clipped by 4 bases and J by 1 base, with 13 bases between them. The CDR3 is CASSSRLDQNTEAFF. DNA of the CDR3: TGTGCCAGCAGCTCTCGACTAGACCAGAACACTGAAGCTTTCTTT.

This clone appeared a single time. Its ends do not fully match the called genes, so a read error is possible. The CDR3 protein is CASRYSRGTEAFF. The CDR3, as DNA: TGTGCCAGCAGGTACTCGAGGGGGACTGAAGCTTTCTTT. The chain joins TRBV6-5 to TRBJ1-1; D perhaps matches TRBD1 (6 bases). The CDR3 is 13 amino acids. Germline V gene lookup returns CDR1 MNHEY and CDR2 SVGAGI.

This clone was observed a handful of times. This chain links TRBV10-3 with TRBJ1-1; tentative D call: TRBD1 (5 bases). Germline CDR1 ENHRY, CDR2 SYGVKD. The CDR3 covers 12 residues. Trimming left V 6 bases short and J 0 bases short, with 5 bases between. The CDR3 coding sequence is TGTGCCATCAGGGGGCTGAACACTGAAGCTTTCTTT. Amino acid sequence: CAIRGLNTEAFF.

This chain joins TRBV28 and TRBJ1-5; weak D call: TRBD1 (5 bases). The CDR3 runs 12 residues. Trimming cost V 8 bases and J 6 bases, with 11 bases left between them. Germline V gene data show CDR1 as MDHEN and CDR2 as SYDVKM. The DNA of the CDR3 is TGTGCCAGCCGACAGCCCCCTCAGCCCCAGCATTTT. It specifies CASRQPPQPQHF.

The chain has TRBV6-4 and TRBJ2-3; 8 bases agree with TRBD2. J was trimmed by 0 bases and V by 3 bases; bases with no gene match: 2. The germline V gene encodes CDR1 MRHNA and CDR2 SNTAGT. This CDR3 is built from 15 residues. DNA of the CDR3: TGTGCCAGCAGTGAGTTAGCGGGGAGCACAGATACGCAGTATTTT. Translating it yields CASSELAGSTDTQYF.